The clone carrying this T cell receptor beta chain was seen a handful of times. Its target is unknown. The data originate from a study of human T cells and chemical hapten exposure. Overall study: It was small differences in pooled library volume that mainly caused per-sample TCR yields to vary.

Original processing methods: Sampled TCR counts reached a median of roughly 100,000 per sample, with values ranging from about 23,224 to 700,000. One entry per CDR3 protein results from TCRdb running MiXCR on the RACE reads. The V and J calls shown here were made by TCRdb, not taken from the authors' results. Of approximately 260,000 distinct CDR3 sequences listed, about 9% are singletons. As for time point: pre-sensitization, week 0. The treatment here: therapeutic diphenylcyclopropenone sensitization with weekly scalp DPC. Patients had alopecia, were aged 18 to 70, and were not pregnant. Study-level results: Compared with pre-sensitization or healthy control sets, expanded TCRs clustered more.

Trimming at V came to 4 bases and at J to 9 bases, leaving 10 bases not matched to a gene. Germline-derived CDR1 and CDR2 are SGHRS and YFSETQ. The CDR3 has 14 residues. This receptor was identified in a woman aged 40 to 50 with alopecia areata. Some clones in this sample may be carry-over from other donors' samples. The sample consisted of whole blood, taken in connection with sensitization to the hapten diphenylcyclopropenone (DPC). The chain combines TRBV5-1 with TRBJ1-2; 9 bases match TRBD1. In DNA, the CDR3 is TGCGCCAGCAGCCTAATAACCGGGACAGGGCGCTACACCTTC. The encoded protein is CASSLITGTGRYTF.